This TCR beta chain was retrieved from a study of breast tumors, draining lymph nodes, adjacent tissues. General study points: Compared with lymph nodes, tumors were less diverse; compared with nontumor tissue, more.

Samples came from axillary lymph nodes draining the breast cancer. This clonotype has a handful of counts. What it binds is unknown. CDR1 is KGHSH and CDR2 is LQKENI in the germline V gene. Trimming stripped 0 bases from V and 5 bases from J, with 15 bases between. This CDR3 comprises 16 residues. A single record per CDR3 protein comes from TCRdb applying MiXCR to the multiplex PCR reads. The table has more than 250,000 distinct CDR3 sequences, around 31% seen once. Sequencing input: axillary lymph node tissue. This rearrangement joins TRBV18 to TRBJ2-3, with D perhaps matching TRBD2 (6 bases). The origin of this receptor is a female donor with breast cancer. Some clones in this sample may be carry-over from other donors' samples. The DNA for the CDR3 is TGTGCCAGCTCACCACCCCCGGGGGTTTCGATAGATACGCAGTATTTT. It codes for CASSPPPGVSIDTQYF.